These T cell receptor beta chains were read from a single sample in a study of T cell responses to AZD1222 COVID-19 vaccine. Profiled with immunoSEQ multiplex PCR; TCRdb holds only in-frame clones, not every one. The table shows under 130,000 clones, with about 94% occurring only once. The sequencing here drew on peripheral blood, taken on day 0 of AZD1222 vaccination. All receptors derive from an adult in good health. Each CDR3 is given with its conserved first and last residue. Each record gives: CDR3 protein, CDR3 DNA, J gene, D gene, V gene, clone size. The D gene is left open where the match is weak. Where a row states a size, it is once, few, many or the class of an expanded clone; other rows omit it.

CDR3aa: CASSQGGLRDRREQYF; CDR3nt: TGCGCCAGCAGCCAGGGGGGATTAAGGGACAGACGCGAGCAGTACTTC; j_gene: TRBJ2-7; d_gene: .; v_gene: TRBV4-1; abundance: .
CDR3aa: CASSVGNNSPLHF; CDR3nt: TGTGCCAGCAGTGTAGGAAATAATTCACCCCTCCACTTT; j_gene: TRBJ1-6; d_gene: .; v_gene: TRBV25-1; abundance: once
CDR3aa: CASSSVGGAAYNEQFF; CDR3nt: TGTGCCAGCAGCTCGGTGGGGGGGGCCGCCTACAATGAGCAGTTCTTC; j_gene: TRBJ2-1; d_gene: .; v_gene: TRBV7-6; abundance: once
CDR3aa: CASSFGNEKLFF; CDR3nt: TGTGCCAGCAGTTTTGGTAATGAAAAACTGTTTTTT; j_gene: TRBJ1-4; d_gene: .; v_gene: TRBV12-3/TRBV12-4; abundance: .
CDR3aa: CATDPSDSNQPQHF; CDR3nt: TGTGCCACCGACCCCAGTGATAGCAATCAGCCCCAGCATTTT; j_gene: TRBJ1-5; d_gene: .; v_gene: TRBV19; abundance: .
CDR3aa: CASSILSRINQPQHF; CDR3nt: TGTGCCAGTAGTATATTGTCCCGAATCAATCAGCCCCAGCATTTT; j_gene: TRBJ1-5; d_gene: .; v_gene: TRBV19; abundance: .
CDR3aa: CASSLWASGHSYEQYF; CDR3nt: TGCGCCAGCAGCCTCTGGGCTAGCGGGCATTCCTACGAGCAGTACTTC; j_gene: TRBJ2-7; d_gene: TRBD2; v_gene: TRBV5-1; abundance: .
CDR3aa: CASSPPQGSAGTGELFF; CDR3nt: TGTGCCAGCAGCCCTCCCCAGGGGTCCGCGGGCACCGGGGAGCTGTTTTTT; j_gene: TRBJ2-2; d_gene: .; v_gene: TRBV6-2/TRBV6-3; abundance: .
CDR3aa: CGGGFSGNTIYF; CDR3nt: TGTGGGGGGGGTTTTTCCGGAAACACCATATATTTT; j_gene: TRBJ1-3; d_gene: .; v_gene: TRBV6-5; abundance: once
CDR3aa: CASSEAASGSYEQYF; CDR3nt: TGTGCCAGCAGTGAAGCGGCTAGCGGGAGCTACGAGCAGTACTTC; j_gene: TRBJ2-7; d_gene: TRBD2; v_gene: TRBV2; abundance: .
CDR3aa: CASSPGGALENSNQPQHF; CDR3nt: TGCGCCAGCAGCCCCGGGGGGGCTTTGGAGAATAGCAATCAGCCCCAGCATTTT; j_gene: TRBJ1-5; d_gene: .; v_gene: TRBV5-1; abundance: .
CDR3aa: CASSSDRGDNEQFF; CDR3nt: TGCGCCAGCAGCTCGGACAGGGGTGACAATGAGCAGTTCTTC; j_gene: TRBJ2-1; d_gene: TRBD1; v_gene: TRBV5-1; abundance: .
CDR3aa: CASSMLGQYSGNTIYF; CDR3nt: TGTGCCAGTAGTATGTTGGGACAGTACTCTGGAAACACCATATATTTT; j_gene: TRBJ1-3; d_gene: TRBD1; v_gene: TRBV19; abundance: .
CDR3aa: CASSLTSGTGYTEAFF; CDR3nt: TGTGCCAGCAGCTTAACTAGTGGGACAGGGTACACTGAAGCTTTCTTT; j_gene: TRBJ1-1; d_gene: TRBD1; v_gene: TRBV5-5; abundance: .
CDR3aa: CAISEAKGQGTNSPLHF; CDR3nt: TGTGCCATCAGTGAGGCAAAGGGACAGGGCACGAATTCACCCCTCCACTTT; j_gene: TRBJ1-6; d_gene: TRBD1; v_gene: TRBV10-3; abundance: .
CDR3aa: CATSRVLSKNSPLHF; CDR3nt: TGTGCCACCAGCAGAGTTCTGAGTAAGAATTCACCCCTCCACTTT; j_gene: TRBJ1-6; d_gene: .; v_gene: TRBV15; abundance: .
CDR3aa: CASSFGGNFGYTF; CDR3nt: TGTGCCAGCAGTTTTGGGGGTAATTTCGGCTACACCTTC; j_gene: TRBJ1-2; d_gene: .; v_gene: TRBV28; abundance: .
CDR3aa: CASSLAGRGIYGYTF; CDR3nt: TGTGCCAGCAGCTTAGCTGGCCGGGGAATCTATGGCTACACCTTC; j_gene: TRBJ1-2; d_gene: .; v_gene: TRBV7-2; abundance: .
CDR3aa: CARSLVSDRGRRTGELFF; CDR3nt: TGTGCCAGAAGCTTGGTGTCGGACAGGGGGCGAAGAACCGGGGAGCTGTTTTTT; j_gene: TRBJ2-2; d_gene: TRBD1; v_gene: TRBV5-3; abundance: .
CDR3aa: CASSLGQGGYTF; CDR3nt: TGTGCCAGCAGTCTGGGACAGGGAGGCTACACCTTC; j_gene: TRBJ1-2; d_gene: TRBD1; v_gene: TRBV2; abundance: .
CDR3aa: CASIPTGGTEAFF; CDR3nt: TGTGCCAGCATTCCGACAGGGGGCACTGAAGCTTTCTTT; j_gene: TRBJ1-1; d_gene: TRBD1; v_gene: TRBV2; abundance: .
CDR3aa: CASSELSVANVLTF; CDR3nt: TGTGCCAGCAGTGAGCTTTCGGTAGCCAACGTCCTGACTTTC; j_gene: TRBJ2-6; d_gene: .; v_gene: TRBV6-1; abundance: .
CDR3aa: CASSLPADSTDTQYF; CDR3nt: TGTGCCAGCAGTTTACCAGCGGATAGCACAGATACGCAGTATTTT; j_gene: TRBJ2-3; d_gene: .; v_gene: TRBV28; abundance: .
CDR3aa: CASSFNPSGNTIYF; CDR3nt: TGTGCCAGCAGCTTCAACCCCTCTGGAAACACCATATATTTT; j_gene: TRBJ1-3; d_gene: .; v_gene: TRBV5-6; abundance: .
CDR3aa: CASRRTENSPLHF; CDR3nt: TGTGCCAGCAGACGGACAGAGAATTCACCCCTCCACTTT; j_gene: TRBJ1-6; d_gene: .; v_gene: TRBV6-5; abundance: .
CDR3aa: CASSYERGSGIVTNEKLFF; CDR3nt: TGTGCCAGCAGCTATGAAAGGGGATCTGGTATAGTAACTAATGAAAAACTGTTTTTT; j_gene: TRBJ1-4; d_gene: .; v_gene: TRBV7-9; abundance: .
CDR3aa: CASSWGIEAHNEQFF; CDR3nt: TGTGCCAGCAGTTGGGGGATCGAAGCCCACAATGAGCAGTTCTTC; j_gene: TRBJ2-1; d_gene: .; v_gene: TRBV6-2/TRBV6-3; abundance: .
CDR3aa: CASRPDWGDHYGYTF; CDR3nt: TGTGCCAGCAGGCCCGACTGGGGGGATCACTATGGCTACACCTTC; j_gene: TRBJ1-2; d_gene: .; v_gene: TRBV28; abundance: once
CDR3aa: CASSLGRGDGYTF; CDR3nt: TGTGCCAGCAGCTTAGGCCGGGGGGATGGCTACACCTTC; j_gene: TRBJ1-2; d_gene: .; v_gene: TRBV7-8; abundance: .
CDR3aa: CASSQGRGGETQYF; CDR3nt: TGTGCCAGCAGCCAAGGGAGAGGGGGGGAGACCCAGTACTTC; j_gene: TRBJ2-5; d_gene: .; v_gene: TRBV4-2; abundance: .
CDR3aa: CASSLWGVGSYNSPLHF; CDR3nt: TGTGCCAGCAGCTTATGGGGGGTGGGCTCGTATAATTCACCCCTCCACTTT; j_gene: TRBJ1-6; d_gene: .; v_gene: TRBV7-2; abundance: .
CDR3aa: CASSLVGGDYGYTF; CDR3nt: TGTGCCAGCAGCTTAGTTGGGGGGGACTATGGCTACACCTTC; j_gene: TRBJ1-2; d_gene: .; v_gene: TRBV7-9; abundance: .
CDR3aa: CASSAEGSQYNEQFF; CDR3nt: TGTGCCAGCAGCGCCGAGGGGTCACAATACAATGAGCAGTTCTTC; j_gene: TRBJ2-1; d_gene: .; v_gene: TRBV7-3; abundance: .
CDR3aa: CASSAWGTEAFF; CDR3nt: TGTGCCAGTAGTGCGTGGGGGACTGAAGCTTTCTTT; j_gene: TRBJ1-1; d_gene: .; v_gene: TRBV19; abundance: .
CDR3aa: CASSARTVPTNEKLFF; CDR3nt: TGTGCCAGCAGCGCCCGGACAGTGCCAACTAATGAAAAACTGTTTTTT; j_gene: TRBJ1-4; d_gene: .; v_gene: TRBV13; abundance: .
CDR3aa: CASSEPIGGGGQETQYF; CDR3nt: TGTGCCAGCAGTGAACCGATAGGGGGCGGTGGCCAAGAGACCCAGTACTTC; j_gene: TRBJ2-5; d_gene: TRBD1; v_gene: TRBV2; abundance: .
CDR3aa: CASSWGGGTDTQYF; CDR3nt: TGTGCCAGCAGTTGGGGAGGGGGAACAGATACGCAGTATTTT; j_gene: TRBJ2-3; d_gene: .; v_gene: TRBV6-5; abundance: .
CDR3aa: CATSRGTDTGELFF; CDR3nt: TGTGCCACCAGCAGAGGGACAGACACCGGGGAGCTGTTTTTT; j_gene: TRBJ2-2; d_gene: .; v_gene: TRBV15; abundance: .
CDR3aa: CASSVPGELNTGELFF; CDR3nt: TGTGCCAGCAGCGTTCCGGGAGAATTGAACACCGGGGAGCTGTTTTTT; j_gene: TRBJ2-2; d_gene: .; v_gene: TRBV9; abundance: .
CDR3aa: CASSGAIQPQHF; CDR3nt: TGTGCCAGTAGTGGGGCCATTCAGCCCCAGCATTTT; j_gene: TRBJ1-5; d_gene: .; v_gene: TRBV12-3/TRBV12-4; abundance: once
CDR3aa: CASSMRTLGGIGNQPQHF; CDR3nt: TGTGCCAGTAGTATGAGAACTTTAGGGGGTATCGGAAATCAGCCCCAGCATTTT; j_gene: TRBJ1-5; d_gene: .; v_gene: TRBV19; abundance: few
CDR3aa: CASRDRNSNQPQHF; CDR3nt: TGTGCCAGCCGGGACAGGAATAGCAATCAGCCCCAGCATTTT; j_gene: TRBJ1-5; d_gene: TRBD1; v_gene: TRBV6-5; abundance: .
CDR3aa: CASSLMVDSYEQYF; CDR3nt: TGTGCCAGCAGCTTAATGGTGGACAGCTACGAGCAGTACTTC; j_gene: TRBJ2-7; d_gene: .; v_gene: TRBV7-3; abundance: .
CDR3aa: CASSDIGLAGGISTDTQYF; CDR3nt: TGTGCCAGCAGTGACATCGGACTAGCGGGAGGCATAAGCACAGATACGCAGTATTTT; j_gene: TRBJ2-3; d_gene: TRBD2; v_gene: TRBV6-4; abundance: .
CDR3aa: CASSYRTSGAGDTQYF; CDR3nt: TGTGCCAGCAGCTACAGGACTAGCGGGGCAGGAGATACGCAGTATTTT; j_gene: TRBJ2-3; d_gene: TRBD2; v_gene: TRBV3-1/TRBV3-2; abundance: .
CDR3aa: CASRGTEGLNEKLFF; CDR3nt: TGCGCCAGCAGAGGGACAGAGGGGTTGAATGAAAAACTGTTTTTT; j_gene: TRBJ1-4; d_gene: TRBD1; v_gene: TRBV5-1; abundance: .
CDR3aa: CASSQPDRSPAFF; CDR3nt: TGCGCCAGCAGCCAACCGGACAGGTCCCCCGCTTTCTTT; j_gene: TRBJ1-1; d_gene: TRBD1; v_gene: TRBV4-1; abundance: once
CDR3aa: CASRRRLREQYF; CDR3nt: TGTGCCAGCAGAAGACGCCTGAGGGAGCAGTACTTC; j_gene: TRBJ2-7; d_gene: .; v_gene: TRBV2; abundance: few
CDR3aa: CAISERESSYNSPLHF; CDR3nt: TGTGCCATCAGTGAGCGGGAGAGCTCCTATAATTCACCCCTCCACTTT; j_gene: TRBJ1-6; d_gene: .; v_gene: TRBV10-3; abundance: once
CDR3aa: CASRGQALNSNQPQHF; CDR3nt: TGTGCCAGCAGAGGACAGGCCTTAAATAGCAATCAGCCCCAGCATTTT; j_gene: TRBJ1-5; d_gene: TRBD1; v_gene: TRBV27; abundance: .
CDR3aa: CASSDGEAFF; CDR3nt: TGTGCCAGTAGCGACGGTGAAGCTTTCTTT; j_gene: TRBJ1-1; d_gene: .; v_gene: TRBV19; abundance: .
CDR3aa: CASADRGQSSPLHF; CDR3nt: TGTGCCAGCGCGGACAGGGGGCAGAGTTCACCCCTCCACTTT; j_gene: TRBJ1-6; d_gene: TRBD1; v_gene: TRBV28; abundance: .
CDR3aa: CASSQTGTGEKLFF; CDR3nt: TGCGCCAGCAGTCAGACAGGGACGGGTGAAAAACTGTTTTTT; j_gene: TRBJ1-4; d_gene: TRBD1; v_gene: TRBV5-1; abundance: .
CDR3aa: CSVDAFSGQQIF; CDR3nt: TGCAGCGTCGACGCCTTTTCTGGACAGCAAATTTTT; j_gene: TRBJ2-3; d_gene: .; v_gene: TRBV29-1; abundance: .
CDR3aa: CASSYRDFYNEQFF; CDR3nt: TGTGCCAGCAGCTACCGGGACTTCTACAATGAGCAGTTCTTC; j_gene: TRBJ2-1; d_gene: .; v_gene: TRBV3-1/TRBV3-2; abundance: .
CDR3aa: CASSAHTSSGGAEDTQYF; CDR3nt: TGTGCCAGCAGCGCACACACTTCTAGCGGGGGGGCCGAAGATACGCAGTATTTT; j_gene: TRBJ2-3; d_gene: TRBD2; v_gene: TRBV9; abundance: .
CDR3aa: CASRNRADTEAFF; CDR3nt: TGTGCCAGCAGGAACCGAGCCGACACTGAAGCTTTCTTT; j_gene: TRBJ1-1; d_gene: .; v_gene: TRBV12-3/TRBV12-4; abundance: .
CDR3aa: CASSIGWEFSGYTF; CDR3nt: TGTGCCAGTAGTATAGGATGGGAGTTCTCTGGCTACACCTTC; j_gene: TRBJ1-2; d_gene: .; v_gene: TRBV19; abundance: .
CDR3aa: CASSADGPTNYGYTF; CDR3nt: TGCGCCAGCAGCGCCGACGGCCCGACTAACTATGGCTACACCTTC; j_gene: TRBJ1-2; d_gene: .; v_gene: TRBV5-1; abundance: .